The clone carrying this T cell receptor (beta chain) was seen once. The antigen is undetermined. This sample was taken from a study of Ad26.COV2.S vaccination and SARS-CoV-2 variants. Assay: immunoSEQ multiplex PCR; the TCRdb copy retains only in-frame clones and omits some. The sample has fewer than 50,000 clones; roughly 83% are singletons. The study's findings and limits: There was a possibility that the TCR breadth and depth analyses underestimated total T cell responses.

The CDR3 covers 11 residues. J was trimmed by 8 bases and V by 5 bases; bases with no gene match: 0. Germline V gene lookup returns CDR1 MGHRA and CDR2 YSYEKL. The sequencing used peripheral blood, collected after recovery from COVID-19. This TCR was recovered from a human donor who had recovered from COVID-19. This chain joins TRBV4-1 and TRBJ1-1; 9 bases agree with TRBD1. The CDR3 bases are TGCGCCAGCAGCGGACAGGGGGAAGCTTTCTTT. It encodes CASSGQGEAFF.